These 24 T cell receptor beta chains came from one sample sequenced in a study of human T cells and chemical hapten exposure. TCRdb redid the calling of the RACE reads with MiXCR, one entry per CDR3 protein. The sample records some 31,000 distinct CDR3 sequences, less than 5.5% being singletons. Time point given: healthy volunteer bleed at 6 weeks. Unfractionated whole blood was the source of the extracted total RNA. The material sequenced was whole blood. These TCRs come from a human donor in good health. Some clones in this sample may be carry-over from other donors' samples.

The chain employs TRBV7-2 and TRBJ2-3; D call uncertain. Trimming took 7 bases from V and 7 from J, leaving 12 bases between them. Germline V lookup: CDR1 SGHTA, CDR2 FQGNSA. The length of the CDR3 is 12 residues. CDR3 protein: CASTSLSYTQYF. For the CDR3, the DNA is TGTGCCAGCACCTCCCTTTCCTATACGCAGTATTTT.

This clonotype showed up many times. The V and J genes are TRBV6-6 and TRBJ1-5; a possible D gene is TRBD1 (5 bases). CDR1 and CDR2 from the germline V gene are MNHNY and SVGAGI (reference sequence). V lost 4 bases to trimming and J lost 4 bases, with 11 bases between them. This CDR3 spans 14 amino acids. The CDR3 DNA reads TGTGCCAGCAGTTGGATGGAGGGGAATCAGCCCCAGCATTTT. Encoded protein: CASSWMEGNQPQHF.

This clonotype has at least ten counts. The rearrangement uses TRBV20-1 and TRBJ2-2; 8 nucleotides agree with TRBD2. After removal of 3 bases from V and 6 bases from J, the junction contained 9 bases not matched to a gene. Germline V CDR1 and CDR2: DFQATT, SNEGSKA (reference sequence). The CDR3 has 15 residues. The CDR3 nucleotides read TGCAGTGCTAGCGCTCCGGGACTAGAATCCGGGGAGCTGTTTTTT. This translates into CSASAPGLESGELFF.

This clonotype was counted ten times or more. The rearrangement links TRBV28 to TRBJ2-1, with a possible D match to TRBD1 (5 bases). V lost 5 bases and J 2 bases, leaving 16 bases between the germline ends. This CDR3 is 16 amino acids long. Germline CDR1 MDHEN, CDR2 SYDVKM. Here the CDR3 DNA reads TGTGCCAGCAGTAATCCAGGGATTGGCCCCTACAATGAGCAGTTCTTC. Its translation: CASSNPGIGPYNEQFF.

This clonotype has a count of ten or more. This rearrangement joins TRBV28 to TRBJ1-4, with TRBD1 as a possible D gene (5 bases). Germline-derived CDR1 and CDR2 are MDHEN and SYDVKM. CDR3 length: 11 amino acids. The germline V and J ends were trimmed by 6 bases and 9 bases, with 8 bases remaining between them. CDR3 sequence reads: CASRDIQKLFF. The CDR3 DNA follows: TGTGCCAGCAGGGACATCCAAAAACTGTTTTTT.

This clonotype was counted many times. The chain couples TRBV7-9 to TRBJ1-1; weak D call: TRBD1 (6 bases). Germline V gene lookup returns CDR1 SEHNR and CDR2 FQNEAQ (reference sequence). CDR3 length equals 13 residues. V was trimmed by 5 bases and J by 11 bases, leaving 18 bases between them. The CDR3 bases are TGTGCCAGCAGCCCCGCGGGGGCATGGGGGGCTTTCTTT. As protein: CASSPAGAWGAFF.

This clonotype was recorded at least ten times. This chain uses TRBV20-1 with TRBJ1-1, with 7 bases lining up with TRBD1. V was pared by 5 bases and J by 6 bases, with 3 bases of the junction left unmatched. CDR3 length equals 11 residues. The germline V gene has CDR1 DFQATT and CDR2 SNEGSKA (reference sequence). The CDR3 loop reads CSASGQAEAFF. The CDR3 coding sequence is TGCAGTGCTTCCGGACAGGCTGAAGCTTTCTTT.

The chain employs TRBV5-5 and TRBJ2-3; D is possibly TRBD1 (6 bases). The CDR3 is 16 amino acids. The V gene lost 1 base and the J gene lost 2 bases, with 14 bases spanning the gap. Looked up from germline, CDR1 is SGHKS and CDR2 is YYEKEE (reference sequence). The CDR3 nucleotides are TGTGCCAGCAGCTTGCGCGGACAGCGGCCCACAGATACGCAGTATTTT. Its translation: CASSLRGQRPTDTQYF.

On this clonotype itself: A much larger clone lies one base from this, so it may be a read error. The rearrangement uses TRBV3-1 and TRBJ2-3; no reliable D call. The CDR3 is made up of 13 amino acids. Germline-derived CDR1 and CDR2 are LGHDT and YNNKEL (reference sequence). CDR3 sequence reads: CASSQNPTDKQYF. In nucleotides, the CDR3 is TGTGCCAGCAGCCAGAACCCCACAGATAAGCAGTATTTT.

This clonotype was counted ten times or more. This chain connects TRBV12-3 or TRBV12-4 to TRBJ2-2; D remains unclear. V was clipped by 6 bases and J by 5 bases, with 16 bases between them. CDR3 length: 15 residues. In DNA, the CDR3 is TGTGCCAGCAGCCCCAGACTTGTATGGACCGGGGAGCTGTTTTTT. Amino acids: CASSPRLVWTGELFF.

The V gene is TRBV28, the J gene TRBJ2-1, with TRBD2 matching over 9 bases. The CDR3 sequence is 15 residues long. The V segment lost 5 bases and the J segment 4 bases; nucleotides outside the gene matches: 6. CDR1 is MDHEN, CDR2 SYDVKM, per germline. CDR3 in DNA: TGTGCCAGCAGTCCTAGCGGGACCGGGTACAATGAGCAGTTCTTC. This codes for CASSPSGTGYNEQFF.

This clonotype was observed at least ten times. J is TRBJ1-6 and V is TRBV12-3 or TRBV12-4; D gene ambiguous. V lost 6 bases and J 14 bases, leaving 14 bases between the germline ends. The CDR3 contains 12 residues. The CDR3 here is CASSPFLGALHF. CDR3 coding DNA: TGTGCCAGCAGCCCCTTTCTTGGGGCCCTCCACTTT.

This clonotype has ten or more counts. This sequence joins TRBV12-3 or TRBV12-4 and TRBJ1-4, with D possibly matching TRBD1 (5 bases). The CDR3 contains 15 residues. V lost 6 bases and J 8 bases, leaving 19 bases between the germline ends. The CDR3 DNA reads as TGTGCCAGCAGAAAACGGGGGGAAGCACTCGAAAAACTGTTTTTT. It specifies CASRKRGEALEKLFF.

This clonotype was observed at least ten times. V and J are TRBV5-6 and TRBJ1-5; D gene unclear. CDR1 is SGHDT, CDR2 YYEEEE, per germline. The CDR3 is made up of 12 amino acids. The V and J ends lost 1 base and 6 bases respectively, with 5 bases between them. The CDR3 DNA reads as TGTGCCAGCAGCTTGCTAAGTCAGCCCCAGCATTTT. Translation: CASSLLSQPQHF.

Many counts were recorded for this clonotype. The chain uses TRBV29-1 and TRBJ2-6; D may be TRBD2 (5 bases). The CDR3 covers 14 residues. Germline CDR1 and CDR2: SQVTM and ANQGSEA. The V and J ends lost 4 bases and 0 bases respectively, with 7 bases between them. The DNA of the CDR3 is TGCAGCGTTGTCGGAGGCTCTGGGGCCAACGTCCTGACTTTC. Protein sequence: CSVVGGSGANVLTF. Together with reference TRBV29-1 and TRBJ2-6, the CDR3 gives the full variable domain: SAVISQKPSRDICQRGTSLTIQCQVDSQVTMMFWYRQQPGQSLTLIATANQGSEATYESGFVIDKFPISRPNLTFSTLTVSNMSPEDSSIYLCSVVGGSGANVLTFGAGSRLTVL.

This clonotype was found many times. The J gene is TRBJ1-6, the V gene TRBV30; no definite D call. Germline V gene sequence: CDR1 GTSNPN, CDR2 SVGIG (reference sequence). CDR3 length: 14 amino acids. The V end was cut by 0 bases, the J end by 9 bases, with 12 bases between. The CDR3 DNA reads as TGTGCCTGGAGTGTACTACTCGGCGGTTCACCCCTCCACTTT. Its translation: CAWSVLLGGSPLHF.

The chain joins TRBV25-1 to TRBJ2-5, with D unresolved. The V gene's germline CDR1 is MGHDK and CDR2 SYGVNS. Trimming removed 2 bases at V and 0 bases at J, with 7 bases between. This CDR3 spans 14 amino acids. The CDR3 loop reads CASSETWNQETQYF. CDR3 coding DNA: TGTGCCAGCAGTGAAACATGGAACCAAGAGACCCAGTACTTC.

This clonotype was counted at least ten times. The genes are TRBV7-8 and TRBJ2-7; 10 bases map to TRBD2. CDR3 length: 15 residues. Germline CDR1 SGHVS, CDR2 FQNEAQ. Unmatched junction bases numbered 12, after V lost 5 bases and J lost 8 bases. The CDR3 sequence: CASSVGLAETPKQYF. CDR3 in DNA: TGTGCCAGCAGCGTCGGACTAGCGGAGACCCCGAAGCAGTACTTC.

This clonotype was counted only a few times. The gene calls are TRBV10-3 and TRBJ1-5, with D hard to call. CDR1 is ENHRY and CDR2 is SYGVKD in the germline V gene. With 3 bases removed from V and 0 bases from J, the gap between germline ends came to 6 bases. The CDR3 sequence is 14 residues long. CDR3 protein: CAISDITSNQPQHF. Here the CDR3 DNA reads TGTGCCATCAGTGACATAACTAGCAATCAGCCCCAGCATTTT.

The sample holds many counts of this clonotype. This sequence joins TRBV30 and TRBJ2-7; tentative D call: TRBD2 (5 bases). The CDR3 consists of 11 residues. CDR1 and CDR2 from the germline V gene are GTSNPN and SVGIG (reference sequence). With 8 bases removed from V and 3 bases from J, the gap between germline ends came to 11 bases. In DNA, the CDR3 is TGTGCCGCAGAGGGTGGCTACGAGCAGTACTTC. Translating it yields CAAEGGYEQYF.

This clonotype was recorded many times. In DNA, the CDR3 is TGTGCCAGCAGCTTAGAGGTACTCCGGGAGCTGTTTTTT. Translated: CASSLEVLRELFF. The chain recombines TRBV7-2 with TRBJ2-2; D not certain. The germline CDR1 and CDR2 sequences are SGHTA and FQGNSA. Trimming removed 1 base from V and 9 bases from J, with 9 bases in between. The CDR3 loop spans 13 amino acids.

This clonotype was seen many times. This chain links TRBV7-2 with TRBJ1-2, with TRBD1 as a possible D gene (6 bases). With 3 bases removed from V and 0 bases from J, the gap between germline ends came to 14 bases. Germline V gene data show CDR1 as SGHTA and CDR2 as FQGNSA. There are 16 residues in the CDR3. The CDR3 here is CASSFDMGAANYGYTF. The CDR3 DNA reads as TGTGCCAGCAGCTTCGACATGGGGGCCGCTAACTATGGCTACACCTTC. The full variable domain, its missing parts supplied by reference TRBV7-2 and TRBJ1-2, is GAGVSQSPSNKVTEKGKDVELRCDPISGHTALYWYRQSLGQGLEFLIYFQGNSAPDKSGLPSDRFSAERTGGSVSTLTIQRTQQEDSAVYLCASSFDMGAANYGYTFGSGTRLTVV.

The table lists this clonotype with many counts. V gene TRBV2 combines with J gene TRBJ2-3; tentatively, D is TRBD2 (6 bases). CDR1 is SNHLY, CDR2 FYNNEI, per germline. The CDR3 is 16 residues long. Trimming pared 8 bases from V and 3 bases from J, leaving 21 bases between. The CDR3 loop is CASRWASAAVTDTQYF. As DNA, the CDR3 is TGTGCCAGCCGTTGGGCTAGCGCGGCTGTTACAGATACGCAGTATTTT.

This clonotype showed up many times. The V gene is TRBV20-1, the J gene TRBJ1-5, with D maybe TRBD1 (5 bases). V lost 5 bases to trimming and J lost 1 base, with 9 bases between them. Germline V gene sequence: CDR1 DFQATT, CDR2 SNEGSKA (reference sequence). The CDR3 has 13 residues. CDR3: CSAAAGSNQPQHF. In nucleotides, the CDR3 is TGCAGTGCTGCGGCAGGGAGCAATCAGCCCCAGCATTTT.